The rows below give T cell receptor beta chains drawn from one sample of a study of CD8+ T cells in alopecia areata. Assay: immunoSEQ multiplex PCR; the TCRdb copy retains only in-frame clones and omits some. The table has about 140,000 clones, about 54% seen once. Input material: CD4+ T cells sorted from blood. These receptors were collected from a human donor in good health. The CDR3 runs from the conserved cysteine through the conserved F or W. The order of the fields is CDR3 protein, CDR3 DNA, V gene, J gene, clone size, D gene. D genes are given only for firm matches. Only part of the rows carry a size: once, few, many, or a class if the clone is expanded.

CDR3 protein: CASSLAVVDTQYF
CDR3 DNA: TGTGCCAGCAGCTTAGCAGTGGTGGATACGCAGTATTTT
V gene: TRBV7-9
J gene: TRBJ2-3
clone size: few
D gene: -

CDR3 protein: CASREQGMNTEAFF
CDR3 DNA: TGCGCCAGCAGAGAACAGGGGATGAACACTGAAGCTTTCTTT
V gene: TRBV5-1
J gene: TRBJ1-1
clone size: -
D gene: TRBD1

CDR3 protein: CASSGNRQPQHF
CDR3 DNA: TGTGCCAGCAGCGGGAACCGTCAGCCCCAGCATTTT
V gene: TRBV28
J gene: TRBJ1-5
clone size: few
D gene: -

CDR3 protein: CASSFRTGSVAGELFF
CDR3 DNA: TGTGCCAGCAGTTTTAGGACAGGGTCCGTGGCCGGGGAGCTGTTTTTT
V gene: TRBV6-5
J gene: TRBJ2-2
clone size: -
D gene: TRBD1

CDR3 protein: CASSSDRGGYEQYF
CDR3 DNA: TGTGCCAGCAGTTCGGACAGGGGCGGCTACGAGCAGTACTTC
V gene: TRBV6-5
J gene: TRBJ2-7
clone size: -
D gene: TRBD1

CDR3 protein: CASSQVDLGLPSNQPQHF
CDR3 DNA: TGCGCCAGCAGCCAAGTGGATCTGGGTTTGCCTAGCAATCAGCCCCAGCATTTT
V gene: TRBV4-1
J gene: TRBJ1-5
clone size: few
D gene: -

CDR3 protein: CASRTPVRGIYEQYF
CDR3 DNA: TGTGCCAGCAGGACCCCTGTGCGGGGAATCTACGAGCAGTACTTC
V gene: TRBV7-8
J gene: TRBJ2-7
clone size: -
D gene: -

CDR3 protein: CASSSIAGDFYEQFF
CDR3 DNA: TGTGCCAGCAGCTCCATAGCGGGAGACTTCTATGAGCAGTTCTTC
V gene: TRBV11-2
J gene: TRBJ2-1
clone size: -
D gene: TRBD2

CDR3 protein: CASSKRGDRVYNEQFF
CDR3 DNA: TGTGCCAGCAGCAAACGGGGGGACAGGGTATACAATGAGCAGTTCTTC
V gene: TRBV21-1
J gene: TRBJ2-1
clone size: -
D gene: -

CDR3 protein: CASSPGPPEGTEAFF
CDR3 DNA: TGTGCCAGCAGTCCCGGACCTCCGGAGGGCACTGAAGCTTTCTTT
V gene: TRBV6-6
J gene: TRBJ1-1
clone size: -
D gene: -

CDR3 protein: CASRGAGDGNYEQYF
CDR3 DNA: TGTGCCAGCAGGGGGGCGGGAGATGGTAACTACGAGCAGTACTTC
V gene: TRBV27
J gene: TRBJ2-7
clone size: many
D gene: -

CDR3 protein: CSGGQGTSYEQYF
CDR3 DNA: TGCAGCGGCGGGCAGGGGACCTCCTACGAGCAGTACTTC
V gene: TRBV29-1
J gene: TRBJ2-7
clone size: -
D gene: -

CDR3 protein: CSVEGRLTDTQYF
CDR3 DNA: TGCAGCGTTGAAGGGCGGCTTACAGATACGCAGTATTTT
V gene: TRBV29-1
J gene: TRBJ2-3
clone size: -
D gene: -

CDR3 protein: CASSLAGGTGANVLTF
CDR3 DNA: TGCGCCAGCAGCTTGGCTGGGGGCACTGGGGCCAACGTCCTGACTTTC
V gene: TRBV5-1
J gene: TRBJ2-6
clone size: -
D gene: -

CDR3 protein: CASSLAIRGTSGRAGANVLTF
CDR3 DNA: TGTGCCAGCAGCTTAGCGATTAGGGGAACTAGCGGGAGGGCTGGGGCCAACGTCCTGACTTTC
V gene: TRBV7-6
J gene: TRBJ2-6
clone size: -
D gene: TRBD2

CDR3 protein: CASSEASLIYNEQFF
CDR3 DNA: TGTGCCAGCAGTGAAGCCAGTCTAATCTACAATGAGCAGTTCTTC
V gene: TRBV6-1
J gene: TRBJ2-1
clone size: -
D gene: -

CDR3 protein: CASSPRGLGYTF
CDR3 DNA: TGTGCCAGCAGCCCCCGAGGCCTCGGCTACACCTTC
V gene: TRBV7-2
J gene: TRBJ1-2
clone size: -
D gene: -

CDR3 protein: CASSEVTDTQYF
CDR3 DNA: TGTGCCAGCAGCGAGGTCACAGATACGCAGTATTTT
V gene: TRBV7-8
J gene: TRBJ2-3
clone size: -
D gene: -

CDR3 protein: CASSVSIGTSGSGDEQYF
CDR3 DNA: TGTGCCAGCAGCGTCTCAATTGGGACTAGCGGGAGCGGTGACGAGCAGTACTTC
V gene: TRBV9
J gene: TRBJ2-7
clone size: -
D gene: TRBD2

CDR3 protein: CASSSGLAGEFGANVLTF
CDR3 DNA: TGTGCCAGCAGCTCGGGACTAGCGGGAGAATTTGGGGCCAACGTCCTGACTTTC
V gene: TRBV11-1
J gene: TRBJ2-6
clone size: once
D gene: TRBD2

CDR3 protein: CASSQGGGYEQYF
CDR3 DNA: TGTGCCAGCAGCCAAGGAGGGGGCTACGAGCAGTACTTC
V gene: TRBV7-9
J gene: TRBJ2-7
clone size: -
D gene: -

CDR3 protein: CASSSSRDRQPQHF
CDR3 DNA: TGTGCCAGCAGCTCATCTCGGGACAGACAGCCCCAGCATTTT
V gene: TRBV5-6
J gene: TRBJ1-5
clone size: -
D gene: TRBD1

CDR3 protein: CASSQEGSSRETQYF
CDR3 DNA: TGCGCCAGCAGCCAAGAGGGGTCAAGTCGAGAGACCCAGTACTTC
V gene: TRBV4-1
J gene: TRBJ2-5
clone size: few
D gene: -

CDR3 protein: CASRLSPPPSNTEAFF
CDR3 DNA: TGCGCCAGCAGACTTTCCCCACCACCGTCGAACACTGAAGCTTTCTTT
V gene: TRBV5-1
J gene: TRBJ1-1
clone size: -
D gene: -

CDR3 protein: CSVVTGNTEAFF
CDR3 DNA: TGCAGCGTTGTTACGGGAAACACTGAAGCTTTCTTT
V gene: TRBV29-1
J gene: TRBJ1-1
clone size: -
D gene: -

CDR3 protein: CASSYLAGGPGELFF
CDR3 DNA: TGTGCCAGCAGTTACCTAGCGGGAGGGCCCGGGGAGCTGTTTTTT
V gene: TRBV2
J gene: TRBJ2-2
clone size: -
D gene: TRBD2

CDR3 protein: CASSLGKGQLGTKNIQYF
CDR3 DNA: TGTGCCAGCAGCTTAGGAAAAGGGCAGTTGGGGACCAAAAACATTCAGTACTTC
V gene: TRBV11-2
J gene: TRBJ2-4
clone size: -
D gene: -

CDR3 protein: CASSLVTGSNEQFF
CDR3 DNA: TGCGCCAGCAGCTTGGTGACGGGGTCCAATGAGCAGTTCTTC
V gene: TRBV5-1
J gene: TRBJ2-1
clone size: -
D gene: -

CDR3 protein: CASSQDHLKANYGYTF
CDR3 DNA: TGCGCCAGCAGCCAAGATCACCTTAAAGCTAACTATGGCTACACCTTC
V gene: TRBV4-1
J gene: TRBJ1-2
clone size: -
D gene: -

CDR3 protein: CASSPGLAGRSSYEQYF
CDR3 DNA: TGTGCCAGCAGCCCAGGACTAGCGGGGCGAAGCTCCTACGAGCAGTACTTC
V gene: TRBV13
J gene: TRBJ2-7
clone size: -
D gene: TRBD2

CDR3 protein: CASRGGGIDTQYF
CDR3 DNA: TGCGCCAGCAGAGGAGGAGGGATAGATACGCAGTATTTT
V gene: TRBV4-1
J gene: TRBJ2-3
clone size: -
D gene: -

CDR3 protein: CSVGWGWDQPQHF
CDR3 DNA: TGCAGCGTAGGATGGGGGTGGGATCAGCCCCAGCATTTT
V gene: TRBV29-1
J gene: TRBJ1-5
clone size: -
D gene: -

CDR3 protein: CASSLEWQNEAFF
CDR3 DNA: TGTGCCAGCAGCTTGGAGTGGCAAAATGAAGCTTTCTTT
V gene: TRBV5-6
J gene: TRBJ1-1
clone size: -
D gene: -

CDR3 protein: CASSPQGDTF
CDR3 DNA: TGTGCCAGCAGCCCCCAGGGAGACACCTTC
V gene: TRBV7-3
J gene: TRBJ1-2
clone size: -
D gene: -

CDR3 protein: CASSLTFSKGGTDTQYF
CDR3 DNA: TGTGCCAGCAGCCTTACCTTCAGCAAGGGGGGCACAGATACGCAGTATTTT
V gene: TRBV7-2
J gene: TRBJ2-3
clone size: -
D gene: -

CDR3 protein: CASRTTVEAFF
CDR3 DNA: TGTGCCAGCAGAACGACAGTAGAAGCTTTCTTT
V gene: TRBV28
J gene: TRBJ1-1
clone size: few
D gene: -

CDR3 protein: CASSSGPEETQYF
CDR3 DNA: TGCGCCAGCAGCTCCGGGCCGGAGGAGACCCAGTACTTC
V gene: TRBV5-1
J gene: TRBJ2-5
clone size: -
D gene: -

CDR3 protein: CAWSVTGIYNEQFF
CDR3 DNA: TGTGCCTGGAGTGTAACGGGGATCTACAATGAGCAGTTCTTC
V gene: TRBV30
J gene: TRBJ2-1
clone size: -
D gene: -

CDR3 protein: CASGRGYNEQFF
CDR3 DNA: TGTGCCAGCGGACGGGGGTACAATGAGCAGTTCTTC
V gene: TRBV6-6
J gene: TRBJ2-1
clone size: -
D gene: -

CDR3 protein: CAISGGAGALKTQYF
CDR3 DNA: TGTGCCATCAGTGGAGGGGCGGGAGCCCTGAAGACCCAGTACTTC
V gene: TRBV10-3
J gene: TRBJ2-5
clone size: -
D gene: TRBD2

CDR3 protein: CASSFRTTYRGYTF
CDR3 DNA: TGTGCCAGCAGTTTCCGGACAACGTATCGTGGCTACACCTTC
V gene: TRBV28
J gene: TRBJ1-2
clone size: -
D gene: -

CDR3 protein: CASTIVGTTGANVLTF
CDR3 DNA: TGTGCCAGCACTATAGTGGGGACCACTGGGGCCAACGTCCTGACTTTC
V gene: TRBV28
J gene: TRBJ2-6
clone size: -
D gene: -